This T cell receptor beta chain was obtained from a study of PD-1 blockade in classical Hodgkin lymphoma. V lost 8 bases to trimming and J lost 5 bases, with 7 bases between them. Germline CDR1 WNHNN, CDR2 SYGVQD (reference sequence). The CDR3 runs 12 residues. The time point here: cycle 4 day 1 (C4D1), after about 6 weeks of nivolumab. Every patient had relapsed following autologous stem cell transplantation, and cohorts differed in brentuximab vedotin exposure. TCRdb's copy holds only in-frame clones and misses some; the assay was immunoSEQ multiplex PCR. The sample consists of about 89,000 clones, less than 95% of them appearing once.

The rearrangement joins TRBV10-1 to TRBJ1-6; tentative D call: TRBD1 (5 bases). The material was peripheral blood mononuclear cells (PBMCs), obtained before the fourth cycle of nivolumab. This clonotype originated in a human donor with classical Hodgkin lymphoma. The CDR3 nucleotides read TGCGCCAGCGGGGCTAATAATTCACCCCTCCACTTT. Translated, it gives CASGANNSPLHF.